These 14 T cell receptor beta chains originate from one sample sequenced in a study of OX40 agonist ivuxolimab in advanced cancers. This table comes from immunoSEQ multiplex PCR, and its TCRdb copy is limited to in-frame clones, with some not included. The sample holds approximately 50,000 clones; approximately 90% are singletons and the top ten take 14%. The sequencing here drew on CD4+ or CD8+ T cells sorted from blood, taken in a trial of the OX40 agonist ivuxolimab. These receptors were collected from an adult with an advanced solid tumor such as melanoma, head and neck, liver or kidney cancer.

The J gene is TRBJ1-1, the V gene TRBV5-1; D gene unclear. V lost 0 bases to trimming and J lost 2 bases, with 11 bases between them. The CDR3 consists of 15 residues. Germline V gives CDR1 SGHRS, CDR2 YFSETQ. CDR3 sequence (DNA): TGCGCCAGCAGCTTGGCCTCGGGTATAAACACTGAAGCTTTCTTT. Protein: CASSLASGINTEAFF. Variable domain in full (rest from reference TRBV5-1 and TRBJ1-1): KAGVTQTPRYLIKTRGQQVTLSCSPISGHRSVSWYQQTPGQGLQFLFEYFSETQRNKGNFPGRFSGRQFSNSRSEMNVSTLELGDSALYLCASSLASGINTEAFFGQGTRLTVV.

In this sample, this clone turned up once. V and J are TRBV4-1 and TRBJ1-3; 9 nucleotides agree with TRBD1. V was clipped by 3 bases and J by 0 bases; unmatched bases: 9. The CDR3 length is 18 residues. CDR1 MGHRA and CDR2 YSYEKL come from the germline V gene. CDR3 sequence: CASSHLGGQGPSGNTIYF. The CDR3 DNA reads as TGCGCCAGCAGCCATCTAGGGGGACAGGGACCCTCTGGAAACACCATATATTTT.

CDR3 nucleotide sequence: TGCGCCAGCAGCCAATCGGGGGGAGAGACCCAGTACTTC. This gives the protein CASSQSGGETQYF. V usage is TRBV4-3 and J usage is TRBJ2-5; 7 nucleotides agree with TRBD2. The CDR3 contains 13 residues. J lost 4 bases, V lost 2 bases, and 1 base had no gene match. Germline CDR1 reads LGHNA; CDR2 reads YSLEER.

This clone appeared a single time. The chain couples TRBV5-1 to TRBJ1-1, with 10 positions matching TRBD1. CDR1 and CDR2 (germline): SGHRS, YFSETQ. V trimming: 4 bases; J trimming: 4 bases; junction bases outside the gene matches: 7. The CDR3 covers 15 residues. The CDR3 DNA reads TGCGCCAGCAGCACCTGGACAGGGGGGAGCACTGAAGCTTTCTTT. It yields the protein CASSTWTGGSTEAFF.

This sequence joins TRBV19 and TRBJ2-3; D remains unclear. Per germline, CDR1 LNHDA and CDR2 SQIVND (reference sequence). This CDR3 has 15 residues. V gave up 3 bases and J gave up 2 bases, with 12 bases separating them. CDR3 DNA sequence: TGTGCCAGTAGTATTAACTGGGGTGACACAGATACGCAGTATTTT. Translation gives CASSINWGDTDTQYF.

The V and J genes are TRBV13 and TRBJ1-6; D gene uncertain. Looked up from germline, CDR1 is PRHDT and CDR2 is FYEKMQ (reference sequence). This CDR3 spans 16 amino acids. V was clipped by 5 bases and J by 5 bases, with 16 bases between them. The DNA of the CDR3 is TGTGCCAGCAGCCCCGCGATCTCTGCCCATAATTCACCCCTCCACTTT. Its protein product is CASSPAISAHNSPLHF.

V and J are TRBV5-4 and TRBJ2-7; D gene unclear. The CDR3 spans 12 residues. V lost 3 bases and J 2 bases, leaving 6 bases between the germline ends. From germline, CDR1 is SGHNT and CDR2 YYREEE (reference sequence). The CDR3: CASSSGPYEQYF. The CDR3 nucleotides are TGTGCCAGCAGCTCGGGTCCCTACGAGCAGTACTTC.

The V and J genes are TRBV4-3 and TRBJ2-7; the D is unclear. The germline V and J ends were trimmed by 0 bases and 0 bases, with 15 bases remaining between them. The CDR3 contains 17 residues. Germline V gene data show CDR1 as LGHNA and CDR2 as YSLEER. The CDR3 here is CASSQDPIRTSSYEQYF. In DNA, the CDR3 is TGCGCCAGCAGCCAAGATCCTATCAGGACGAGCTCCTACGAGCAGTACTTC.

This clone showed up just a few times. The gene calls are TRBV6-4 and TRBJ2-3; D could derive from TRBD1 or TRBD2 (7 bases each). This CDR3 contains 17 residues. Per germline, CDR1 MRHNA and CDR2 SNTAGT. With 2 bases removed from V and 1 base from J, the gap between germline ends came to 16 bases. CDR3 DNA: TGTGCCAGCAGTGACGCAGGGGGGGGTCAGGGCACAGATACGCAGTATTTT. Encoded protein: CASSDAGGGQGTDTQYF.

CDR3 region: CATSREQGWTGELFF. The CDR3 DNA follows: TGTGCCACCAGCAGAGAACAGGGGTGGACCGGGGAGCTGTTTTTT. The chain uses TRBV15 and TRBJ2-2; TRBD1 agrees at 7 bases. Unmatched junction bases numbered 3, after V lost 0 bases and J lost 5 bases. This CDR3 is 15 amino acids long. CDR1 is LNHNV and CDR2 is YYDKDF in the germline V gene (reference sequence).

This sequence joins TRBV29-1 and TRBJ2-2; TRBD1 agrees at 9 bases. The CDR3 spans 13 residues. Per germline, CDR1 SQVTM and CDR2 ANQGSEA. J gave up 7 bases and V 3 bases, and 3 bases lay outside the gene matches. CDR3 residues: CSVDGQGSGELFF. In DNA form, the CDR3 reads TGCAGCGTTGATGGACAGGGGAGCGGGGAGCTGTTTTTT.

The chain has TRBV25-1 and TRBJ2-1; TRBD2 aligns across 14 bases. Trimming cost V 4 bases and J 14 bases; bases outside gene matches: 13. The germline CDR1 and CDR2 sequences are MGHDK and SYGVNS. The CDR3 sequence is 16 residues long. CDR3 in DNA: TGTGCCAGCAGTGGCTGGACTAGCGGGGGGATTTCGGCAAAGTTCTTC. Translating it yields CASSGWTSGGISAKFF. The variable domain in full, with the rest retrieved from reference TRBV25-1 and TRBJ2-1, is EADIYQTPRYLVIGTGKKITLECSQTMGHDKMYWYQQDPGMELHLIHYSYGVNSTEKGDLSSESTVSRIRTEHFPLTLESARPSHTSQYLCASSGWTSGGISAKFFGPGTRLTVL.

The CDR3, as DNA: TGTGCCAGCAGCGAAGTTATGAACACTGAAGCTTTCTTT. This translates into CASSEVMNTEAFF. The chain carries TRBV13 and TRBJ1-1; no firm D call. The CDR3 contains 13 residues. V was pared by 5 bases and J by 0 bases, with 7 bases between. The germline gives CDR1 PRHDT, CDR2 FYEKMQ (reference sequence). The entire variable domain, with the rest obtained from reference TRBV13 and TRBJ1-1, is as follows: AAGVIQSPRHLIKEKRETATLKCYPIPRHDTVYWYQQGPGQDPQFLISFYEKMQSDKGSIPDRFSAQQFSDYHSELNMSSLELGDSALYFCASSEVMNTEAFFGQGTRLTVV.

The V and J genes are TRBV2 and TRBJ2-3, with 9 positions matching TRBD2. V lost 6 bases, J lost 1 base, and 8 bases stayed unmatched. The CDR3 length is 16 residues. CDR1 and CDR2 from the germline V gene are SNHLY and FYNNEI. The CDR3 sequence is CASSYTLAGGTDTQYF. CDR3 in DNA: TGTGCCAGCAGCTATACTTTAGCGGGGGGCACAGATACGCAGTATTTT. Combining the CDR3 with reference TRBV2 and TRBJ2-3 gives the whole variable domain EPEVTQTPSHQVTQMGQEVILRCVPISNHLYFYWYRQILGQKVEFLVSFYNNEISEKSEIFDDQFSVERPDGSNFTLKIRSTKLEDSAMYFCASSYTLAGGTDTQYFGPGTRLTVL.